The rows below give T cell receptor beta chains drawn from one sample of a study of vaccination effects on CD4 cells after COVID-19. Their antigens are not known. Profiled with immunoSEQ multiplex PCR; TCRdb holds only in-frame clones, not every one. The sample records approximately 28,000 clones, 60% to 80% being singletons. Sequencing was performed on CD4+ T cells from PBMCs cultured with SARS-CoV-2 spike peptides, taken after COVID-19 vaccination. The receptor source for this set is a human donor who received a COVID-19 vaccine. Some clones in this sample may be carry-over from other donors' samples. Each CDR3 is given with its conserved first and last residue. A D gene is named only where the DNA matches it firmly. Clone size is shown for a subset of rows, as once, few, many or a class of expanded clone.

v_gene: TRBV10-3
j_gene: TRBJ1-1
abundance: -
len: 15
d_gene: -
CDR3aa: CAISDSKRGNTEAFF
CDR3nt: TGTGCCATCAGTGATTCGAAAAGAGGGAACACTGAAGCTTTCTTT

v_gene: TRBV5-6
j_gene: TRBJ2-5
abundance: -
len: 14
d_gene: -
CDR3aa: CASSLVGLQETQYF
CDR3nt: TGTGCCAGCAGCTTGGTGGGTCTACAAGAGACCCAGTACTTC

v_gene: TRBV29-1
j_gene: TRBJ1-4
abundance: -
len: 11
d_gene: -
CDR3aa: CSGHFNEKLFF
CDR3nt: TGCAGCGGACATTTCAATGAAAAACTGTTTTTT

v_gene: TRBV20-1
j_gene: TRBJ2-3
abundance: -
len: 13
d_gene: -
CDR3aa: CSASHGDTDTQYF
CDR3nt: TGCAGTGCTAGTCACGGAGACACAGATACGCAGTATTTT

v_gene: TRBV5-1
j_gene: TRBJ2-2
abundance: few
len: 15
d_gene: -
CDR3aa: CASSYNQGYTGELFF
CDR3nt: TGCGCCAGCAGCTACAACCAGGGGTACACCGGGGAGCTGTTTTTT

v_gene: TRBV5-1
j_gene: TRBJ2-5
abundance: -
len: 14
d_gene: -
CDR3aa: CASSLRPARETQYF
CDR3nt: TGCGCCAGCAGCTTAAGACCGGCCCGGGAGACCCAGTACTTC

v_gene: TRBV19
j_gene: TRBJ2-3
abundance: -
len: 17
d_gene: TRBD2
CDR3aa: CASSIRTSGGGGDTQYF
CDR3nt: TGTGCCAGTAGTATTCGGACTAGCGGGGGAGGGGGAGATACGCAGTATTTT

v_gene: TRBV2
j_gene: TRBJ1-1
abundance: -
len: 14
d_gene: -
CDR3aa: CASRELVVNTEAFF
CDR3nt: TGTGCCAGCAGGGAACTGGTTGTGAACACTGAAGCTTTCTTT

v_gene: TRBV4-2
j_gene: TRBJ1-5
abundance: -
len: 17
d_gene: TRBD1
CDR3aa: CASSLGQGSNSNQPQHF
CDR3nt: TGTGCCAGCAGCCTGGGACAGGGTTCTAATAGCAATCAGCCCCAGCATTTT

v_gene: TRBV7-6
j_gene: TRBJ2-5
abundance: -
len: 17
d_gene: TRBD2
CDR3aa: CASSLGLAGGTQETQYF
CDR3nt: TGTGCCAGCAGCCTAGGACTAGCGGGGGGCACACAAGAGACCCAGTACTTC

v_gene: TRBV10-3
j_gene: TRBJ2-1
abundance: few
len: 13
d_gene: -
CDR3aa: CAITSDVGDEQFF
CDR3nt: TGTGCCATCACCTCGGACGTAGGAGATGAGCAGTTCTTC

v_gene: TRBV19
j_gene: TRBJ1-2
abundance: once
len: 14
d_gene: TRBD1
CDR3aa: CASGRDRGGYGYTF
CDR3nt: TGTGCCAGCGGACGAGACAGGGGAGGATATGGCTACACCTTC

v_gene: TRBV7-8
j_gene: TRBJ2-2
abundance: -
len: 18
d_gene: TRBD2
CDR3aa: CASSSRLAGIINTGELFF
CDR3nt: TGTGCCAGCAGCTCCCGACTAGCGGGGATCATAAACACCGGGGAGCTGTTTTTT

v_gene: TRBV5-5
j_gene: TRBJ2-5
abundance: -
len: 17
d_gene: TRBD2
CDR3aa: CASSLELRGANQETQYF
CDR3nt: TGTGCCAGCAGCTTGGAACTGCGGGGGGCGAACCAAGAGACCCAGTACTTC

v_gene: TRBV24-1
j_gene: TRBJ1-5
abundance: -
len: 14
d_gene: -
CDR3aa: CATSDSLGNQPQHF
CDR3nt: TGTGCCACCAGTGATTCATTGGGCAATCAGCCCCAGCATTTT

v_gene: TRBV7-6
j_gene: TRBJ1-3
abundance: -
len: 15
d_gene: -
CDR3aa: CASSASGFSGNTIYF
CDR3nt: TGTGCCAGCAGCGCCTCAGGTTTCTCTGGAAACACCATATATTTT

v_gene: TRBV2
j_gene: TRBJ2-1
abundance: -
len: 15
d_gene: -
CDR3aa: CASSEGGFGFNEQFF
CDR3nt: TGTGCCAGCAGTGAGGGCGGTTTTGGGTTCAATGAGCAGTTCTTC

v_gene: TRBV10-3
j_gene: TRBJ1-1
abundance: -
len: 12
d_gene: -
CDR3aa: CATGLADTEAFF
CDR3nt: TGTGCCACCGGACTGGCGGACACTGAAGCTTTCTTT

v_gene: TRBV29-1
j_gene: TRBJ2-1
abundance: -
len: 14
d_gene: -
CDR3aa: CSVEAVRVSNEQFF
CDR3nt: TGCAGCGTTGAAGCGGTCAGGGTGAGCAATGAGCAGTTCTTC

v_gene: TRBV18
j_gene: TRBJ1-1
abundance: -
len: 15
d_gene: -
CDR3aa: CASSPLDSKAAEAFF
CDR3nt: TGTGCCAGCTCACCGCTCGACAGCAAGGCGGCTGAAGCTTTCTTT

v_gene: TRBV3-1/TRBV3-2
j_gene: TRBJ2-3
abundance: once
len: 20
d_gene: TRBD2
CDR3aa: CASSHYRTSGGASSTDTQYF
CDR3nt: TGTGCCAGCAGCCACTATAGGACTAGCGGGGGGGCCTCGAGCACAGATACGCAGTATTTT

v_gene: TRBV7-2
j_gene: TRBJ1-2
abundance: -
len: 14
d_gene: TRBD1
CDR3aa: CANSLDQGGYGYTF
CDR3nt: TGTGCCAACAGCTTAGACCAGGGGGGATATGGCTACACCTTC

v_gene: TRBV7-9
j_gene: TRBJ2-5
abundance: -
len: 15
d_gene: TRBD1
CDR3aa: CASSLGGTAKETQYF
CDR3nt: TGTGCCAGCAGCTTAGGGGGGACAGCAAAAGAGACCCAGTACTTC

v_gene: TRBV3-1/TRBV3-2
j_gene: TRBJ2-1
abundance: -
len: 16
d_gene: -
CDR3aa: CASSQSTGGDYNEQFF
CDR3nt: TGTGCCAGCAGCCAATCTACAGGGGGGGACTACAATGAGCAGTTCTTC

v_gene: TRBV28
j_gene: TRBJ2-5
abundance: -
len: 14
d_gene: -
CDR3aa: CASSRDPNRETQYF
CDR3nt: TGTGCCAGCAGCCGCGACCCTAATAGAGAGACCCAGTACTTC

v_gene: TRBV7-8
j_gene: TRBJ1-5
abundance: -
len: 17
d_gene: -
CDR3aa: CASSSTIDREPNQPQHF
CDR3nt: TGTGCCAGCAGCTCGACCATAGACAGAGAGCCCAATCAGCCCCAGCATTTT

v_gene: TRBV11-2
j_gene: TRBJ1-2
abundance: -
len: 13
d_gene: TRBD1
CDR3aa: CASSLTGGGSYTF
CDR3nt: TGTGCCAGCAGCTTGACAGGGGGGGGAAGCTACACCTTC

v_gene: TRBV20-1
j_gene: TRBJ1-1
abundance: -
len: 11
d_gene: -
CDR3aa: CSAQPYTEAFF
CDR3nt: TGCAGTGCACAACCTTACACTGAAGCTTTCTTT

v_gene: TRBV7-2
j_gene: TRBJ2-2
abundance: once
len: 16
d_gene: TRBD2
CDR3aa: CASSPSGGSNTGELFF
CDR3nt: TGTGCCAGCAGCCCGAGCGGGGGCTCGAACACCGGGGAGCTGTTTTTT

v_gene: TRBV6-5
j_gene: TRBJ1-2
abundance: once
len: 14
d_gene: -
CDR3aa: CASRGRTASYGYTF
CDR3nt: TGTGCCAGCAGAGGAAGGACGGCAAGCTATGGCTACACCTTC

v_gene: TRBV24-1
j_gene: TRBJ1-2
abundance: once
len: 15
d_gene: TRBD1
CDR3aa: CATSDSGTGPSGYTF
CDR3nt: TGTGCCACCAGTGATTCCGGGACAGGCCCCTCTGGCTACACCTTC

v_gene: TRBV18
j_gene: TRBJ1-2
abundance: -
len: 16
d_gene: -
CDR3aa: CASSPPGGQANYGYTF
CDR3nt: TGTGCCAGCTCACCACCGGGGGGGCAGGCTAACTATGGCTACACCTTC

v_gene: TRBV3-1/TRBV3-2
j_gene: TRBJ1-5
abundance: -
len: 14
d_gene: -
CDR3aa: CASSRQVGDQPQHF
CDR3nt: TGTGCCAGCAGCCGTCAGGTCGGAGATCAGCCCCAGCATTTT

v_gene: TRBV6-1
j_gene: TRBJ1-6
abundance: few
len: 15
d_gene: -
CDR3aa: CASSEGPESFSPLHF
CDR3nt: TGTGCCAGCAGTGAAGGGCCAGAGAGTTTCTCACCCCTCCACTTT

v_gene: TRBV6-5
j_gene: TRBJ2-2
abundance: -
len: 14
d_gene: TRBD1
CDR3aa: CASSRTGVAGELFF
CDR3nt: TGTGCCAGCAGTAGGACAGGGGTTGCCGGGGAGCTGTTTTTT

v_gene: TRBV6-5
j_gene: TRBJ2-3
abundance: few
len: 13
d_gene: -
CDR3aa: CASTTSLADTQYF
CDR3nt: TGTGCCAGCACTACGAGTCTGGCAGATACGCAGTATTTT

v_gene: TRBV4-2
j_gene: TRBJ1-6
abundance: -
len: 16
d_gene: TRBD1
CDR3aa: CASSHSGQGLHSPLHF
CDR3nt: TGTGCCAGCAGCCATTCTGGACAGGGGTTGCATTCACCCCTCCACTTT

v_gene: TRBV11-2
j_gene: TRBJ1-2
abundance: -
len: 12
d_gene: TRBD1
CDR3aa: CASSRDRVLSTF
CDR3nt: TGTGCCAGCAGCCGTGACAGGGTCCTTTCCACCTTC

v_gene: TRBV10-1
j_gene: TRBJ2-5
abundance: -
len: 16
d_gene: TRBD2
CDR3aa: CASSEIAGGLRETQYF
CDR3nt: TGCGCCAGCAGTGAAATAGCGGGGGGCCTCCGGGAGACCCAGTACTTC

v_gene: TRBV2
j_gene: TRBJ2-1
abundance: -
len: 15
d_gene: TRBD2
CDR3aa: CASSERASGANEQFF
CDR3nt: TGTGCCAGCAGTGAAAGGGCTAGCGGGGCAAATGAGCAGTTCTTC